Below, 16 T cell receptor beta chains from the same sample are listed, as sequenced in a study of blood T cells in healthy people across ages. Alongside a J-beta primer mix, a sample-barcoded 5' primer served in a second PCR lasting 7 to 11 cycles. TCRdb analysed the 5' RACE reads with MiXCR anew, one entry per CDR3 protein. The table includes under 950,000 distinct CDR3 sequences, 20% to 25% detected once. Sequencing was done on a sample of blood. The receptor set was obtained from a man in his 70s in good health.

To note about this clonotype: The junction departs from the called germline gene at one end, perhaps through a read error. The chain joins TRBV15 to TRBJ2-1; D tentatively fits TRBD1 or TRBD2 (5 bases each). CDR3 length: 19 residues. Germline V gene sequence: CDR1 LNHNV, CDR2 YYDKDF (reference sequence). CDR3 nucleotide sequence: TGTGCCACCGGCAGAGAGGGCATGGTATGGGGGTCTTCCTACAATGAGCAGTTCTTC. Its translation: CATGREGMVWGSSYNEQFF.

Of note for this clonotype: An end of the junction differs from the germline gene, which may be a read error. The chain uses TRBV14 and TRBJ1-3; D gene uncertain. Germline V gives CDR1 SGHDN, CDR2 FVKESK. The CDR3 covers 15 residues. Here the CDR3 reads CASRGLLSSGNTTYF. The CDR3 DNA sequence: TGTGCCAGCAGAGGATTGCTCAGCTCTGGAAACACCACATATTTT.

This chain uses TRBV12-3 or TRBV12-4 with TRBJ2-3; D call uncertain. V shed 5 bases and J shed 7 bases, with 7 bases lying between them. The CDR3 has 11 residues. The DNA for the CDR3 is TGTGCCAGCAGTCTCTACAATACGCAGTATTTT. It is translated as CASSLYNTQYF.

The chain employs TRBV7-2 and TRBJ2-5; 7 nucleotides match TRBD2. The J call may be faulty, since TRBJ2-7 better matches the DNA end. Germline V lookup: CDR1 SGHTA, CDR2 FQGNSA. The CDR3 runs 13 residues. CDR3 in amino acids: CASSLAAGREQYV. The CDR3 coding sequence is TGTGCCAGCAGCTTAGCAGCGGGACGCGAGCAGTACGTC.

V and J are TRBV7-9 and TRBJ2-1; no firm D call. This CDR3 is 12 amino acids long. The germline V gene has CDR1 SEHNR and CDR2 FQNEAQ (reference sequence). V lost 7 bases and J 8 bases, leaving 12 bases between the germline ends. The CDR3 region is CASTTLGDEQFF. DNA for the CDR3: TGTGCCAGCACTACTCTTGGGGATGAGCAGTTCTTC. Supplemented by reference TRBV7-9 and TRBJ2-1, the full variable domain reads DTGVSQNPRHKITKRGQNVTFRCDPISEHNRLYWYRQTLGQGPEFLTYFQNEAQLEKSRLLSDRFSAERPKGSFSTLEIQRTEQGDSAMYLCASTTLGDEQFFGPGTRLTVL.

The gene calls are TRBV20-1 and TRBJ1-5, with D hard to call. The CDR3 loop spans 15 amino acids. V was pared by 1 base and J by 0 bases, with 10 bases between. Germline V gives CDR1 DFQATT, CDR2 SNEGSKA (reference sequence). CDR3 sequence: CSARGGGYSNQPQHF. In DNA, the CDR3 is TGCAGTGCTAGAGGGGGAGGATATAGCAATCAGCCCCAGCATTTT.

There are a few counts of this clonotype. The chain is built from TRBV6-1 and TRBJ1-1; unclear D gene. The germline V gene has CDR1 MNHNS and CDR2 SASEGT. This CDR3 has 15 residues. Trimming cost V 1 base and J 0 bases, with 9 bases left between them. Here the CDR3 reads CASSEVPGVNTEAFF. The DNA for the CDR3 is TGTGCCAGCAGTGAAGTTCCGGGTGTGAACACTGAAGCTTTCTTT.

This clonotype was counted once. V usage is TRBV12-3 or TRBV12-4 and J usage is TRBJ1-5; D not resolved. This CDR3 contains 11 residues. Trimming removed 10 bases at V and 4 bases at J, with 8 bases between. Here the CDR3 DNA reads TGTGCCACCGGAACTAATCAGCCCCAGCATTTT. The encoded protein is CATGTNQPQHF.

The chain joins TRBV2 to TRBJ1-4; the D is unclear. The ends were cut back, 8 bases at V and 6 bases at J, with 13 bases in the middle. Looked up from germline, CDR1 is SNHLY and CDR2 is FYNNEI. This CDR3 is 13 amino acids long. The CDR3 protein is CASVSGFDEKLFF. The DNA for the CDR3 is TGTGCCAGCGTTTCGGGTTTTGATGAAAAACTGTTTTTT.

The chain carries TRBV9 and TRBJ2-1; the D is unclear. Germline-derived CDR1 and CDR2 are SGDLS and YYNGEE. This CDR3 has 15 amino acids. Trimming removed 4 bases at V and 6 bases at J, with 17 bases between. The CDR3 DNA follows: TGTGCCAGCAGCTACGACCTAAGCGTCGCCAATGAGCAGTTCTTC. Translating gives CASSYDLSVANEQFF.

The genes are TRBV20-1 and TRBJ2-3, with 9 nucleotides matching TRBD2. V gave up 1 base and J gave up 2 bases; unmatched junction bases: 13. Germline CDR1 and CDR2: DFQATT and SNEGSKA (reference sequence). This CDR3 region has 18 residues. The DNA of the CDR3 is TGCAGTGCTAGAGCCCTAGCGGGAACGTCGATTCTCACAGATACGCAGTATTTT. This sequence encodes CSARALAGTSILTDTQYF.

CDR3 sequence: CASGDRIDEKLFF. CDR3 sequence (DNA): TGCGCCAGCGGAGACAGGATCGATGAAAAACTGTTTTTT. The V call is TRBV5-1, the J call TRBJ1-4, with D maybe TRBD1 (6 bases). This CDR3 has 13 residues. The V and J ends lost 7 bases and 6 bases respectively, with 13 bases between them. Germline V CDR1 and CDR2: SGHRS, YFSETQ.

The V and J genes are TRBV7-9 and TRBJ2-1; TRBD2 agrees at 9 bases. The V gene end was trimmed by 5 bases and the J gene end by 4 bases; junction bases not matched to a gene: 9. Per germline, CDR1 SEHNR and CDR2 FQNEAQ (reference sequence). The CDR3 is 16 amino acids. This chain's CDR3 is CASSPEVAGGYNEQFF. Written as DNA, the CDR3 is TGTGCCAGCAGCCCCGAGGTGGCGGGAGGGTACAATGAGCAGTTCTTC. Together with reference TRBV7-9 and TRBJ2-1, the CDR3 gives the full variable domain: DTGVSQNPRHKITKRGQNVTFRCDPISEHNRLYWYRQTLGQGPEFLTYFQNEAQLEKSRLLSDRFSAERPKGSFSTLEIQRTEQGDSAMYLCASSPEVAGGYNEQFFGPGTRLTVL.

The rearrangement joins TRBV5-5 to TRBJ2-4, with TRBD1 matching over 8 bases. The trim removed 9 bases at V and 8 bases at J, leaving 7 bases unmatched. The CDR3 sequence is 12 residues long. Per germline, CDR1 SGHKS and CDR2 YYEKEE (reference sequence). The CDR3 coding sequence is TGTGCCACCGGACAGGGAGTTGACATTCAGTACTTC. Amino acid sequence: CATGQGVDIQYF.

This chain joins TRBV6-2 or TRBV6-3 and TRBJ1-2; D remains unclear. V lost 8 bases and J 0 bases, leaving 13 bases between the germline ends. The germline CDR1 and CDR2 sequences are MNHEY and SVGEGT. This CDR3 comprises 14 residues. CDR3 sequence (DNA): TGTGCCAGCGGCCTAAGTGGAGCTAACTATGGCTACACCTTC. Its translation: CASGLSGANYGYTF.

This clonotype occurred a few times. This chain connects TRBV9 to TRBJ2-7; D is unclear. The V and J ends lost 0 bases and 1 base respectively, with 14 bases between them. CDR1 SGDLS and CDR2 YYNGEE come from the germline V gene. The CDR3 consists of 16 residues. CDR3 region: CASSVERVLQSYEQYV. CDR3 nucleotide sequence: TGTGCCAGCAGCGTAGAAAGGGTCCTACAATCCTACGAGCAGTACGTC.